This T cell receptor beta chain was captured by sequencing in a study of CD8+CD57+ T cells in acquired aplastic anemia. Study summary: Sorted CD4+ and CD8+ cells gave a mean 3.2 ug DNA, range about 0.19 to 27.4 ug.

Patients who underwent sequencing had shown CD8+CD57+ cell expansion by flow cytometry. At blood sampling, none of the patients had yet received therapy. TCR beta VDJ and CDR3 profiling used genomic DNA as template. One entry per CDR3 protein results from TCRdb running MiXCR on the reads. The sample has 180,000 or so distinct CDR3 sequences; around 48% are singletons. CDR1 and CDR2 (germline): LGHDT, YNNKEL (reference sequence). Trimming cost V 1 base and J 4 bases, with 16 bases left between them. This CDR3 is built from 16 residues. This clonotype has just a few counts. This sequence originates from a human donor with aplastic anemia. The sequenced sample was sorted CD4+, CD8+, or CD8+CD57+ T cells (not recorded which) from PBMCs. V and J are TRBV3-1 and TRBJ1-2; D unresolved. CDR3 DNA: TGTGCCAGCAGCCAAGTATTTAGCCGGAACGCCTATGGCTACACCTTC. Amino acids: CASSQVFSRNAYGYTF.